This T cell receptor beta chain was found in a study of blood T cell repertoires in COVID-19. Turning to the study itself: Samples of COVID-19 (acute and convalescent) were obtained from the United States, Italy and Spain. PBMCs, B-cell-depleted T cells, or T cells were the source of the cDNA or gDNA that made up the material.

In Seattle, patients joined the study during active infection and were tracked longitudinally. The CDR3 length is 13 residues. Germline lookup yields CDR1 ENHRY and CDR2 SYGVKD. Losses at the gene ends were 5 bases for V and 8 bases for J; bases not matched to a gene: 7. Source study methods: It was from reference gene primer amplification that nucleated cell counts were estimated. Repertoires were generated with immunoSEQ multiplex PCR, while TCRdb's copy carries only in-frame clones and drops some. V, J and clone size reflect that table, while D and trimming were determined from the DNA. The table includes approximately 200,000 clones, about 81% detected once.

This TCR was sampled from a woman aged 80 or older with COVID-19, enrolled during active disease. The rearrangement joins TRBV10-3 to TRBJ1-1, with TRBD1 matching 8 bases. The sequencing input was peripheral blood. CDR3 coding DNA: TGTGCCATCAGTATACAGGGGGAAAGGGAAGCTTTCTTT. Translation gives CAISIQGEREAFF.